The 21 T cell receptor beta chains below were found in one sample sequenced in a study of beta chain features in type 1 diabetes. The investigators reverse transcribed all of the isolated RNA, so they sequenced expressed TCRB transcripts. Data came from immunoSEQ multiplex PCR; TCRdb stores just in-frame clones and leaves some out. The profile shows 60,000 or so clones, roughly three fifths of them singletons. The specimen was Tregs from blood. These receptors all come from a young woman in good health.

The V call is TRBV11-3, the J call TRBJ2-1; 13 nucleotides agree with TRBD2. CDR1 and CDR2 (germline): SGHNT, YENEEA. The V gene end was trimmed by 5 bases and the J gene end by 4 bases; junction bases not matched to a gene: 11. The CDR3 loop spans 18 amino acids. The CDR3 DNA reads TGTGCCAGCAGCGCGCGGACTAGCGGGAGAACTCGTTACAATGAGCAGTTCTTC. Its translation is CASSARTSGRTRYNEQFF.

The V gene is TRBV5-6, the J gene TRBJ1-4; no definite D call. The V and J ends lost 2 bases and 11 bases respectively, with 10 bases between them. CDR3 length: 12 amino acids. Germline-derived CDR1 and CDR2 are SGHDT and YYEEEE. CDR3 sequence reads: CASSFFRGKLFF. CDR3 nucleotides: TGTGCCAGCAGCTTTTTCCGAGGGAAACTGTTTTTT.

In its sample, this clone was seen a few times. The chain has TRBV7-9 and TRBJ1-2; 7 positions agree with TRBD1. The CDR3 length is 13 residues. In germline, CDR1 is SEHNR, CDR2 FQNEAQ (reference sequence). V was pared by 8 bases and J by 8 bases, with 11 bases of the junction left unmatched. As DNA, the CDR3 is TGTGCCAGCGGCCCCTCGACAGGGACCGGCTACACCTTC. Encoded protein: CASGPSTGTGYTF.

The chain is built from TRBV6-1 and TRBJ2-7; a possible D gene is TRBD1 (6 bases). In germline, CDR1 is MNHNS, CDR2 SASEGT. The CDR3 extends over 14 amino acids. V was pared by 1 base and J by 4 bases, with 11 bases between. The CDR3 spells CASSEVGGRYEQYF. The DNA of the CDR3 is TGTGCCAGCAGTGAAGTTGGGGGCCGGTACGAGCAGTACTTC.

The chain uses TRBV6-5 and TRBJ1-2; possible D gene TRBD1, 5 bases. Germline CDR1 and CDR2: MNHEY and SVGAGI. The ends were cut back, 2 bases at V and 4 bases at J, with 11 bases in the middle. The CDR3 is 14 amino acids. CDR3 amino acids: CASSYDSARYGYTF. The CDR3 DNA reads TGTGCCAGCAGTTACGACAGTGCCCGCTATGGCTACACCTTC.

This chain connects TRBV28 to TRBJ1-1, with a weak D call TRBD1 (5 bases). The CDR3 contains 15 residues. Germline V gives CDR1 MDHEN, CDR2 SYDVKM. The germline V and J ends were trimmed by 2 bases and 2 bases, with 12 bases remaining between them. This CDR3 reads CASSLVGTANTEAFF. The CDR3 nucleotides are TGTGCCAGCAGTTTAGTCGGGACTGCAAACACTGAAGCTTTCTTT.

Comments on this clone: One end of the junction varies from germline; a read error may be responsible. Other nucleotide sequences from this sample produce the same CDR3. The V and J genes are TRBV5-1 and TRBJ2-2; tentative D call: TRBD1 (5 bases). Germline V gene lookup returns CDR1 SGHRS and CDR2 YFSETQ. The CDR3 is 14 residues long. CDR3 sequence reads: CASRRGPSAGELFF. As DNA, the CDR3 is TGTGCCAGCCGTAGGGGCCCCTCGGCCGGGGAGCTGTTTTTT. The entire variable domain, with the rest obtained from reference TRBV5-1 and TRBJ2-2, is as follows: KAGVTQTPRYLIKTRGQQVTLSCSPISGHRSVSWYQQTPGQGLQFLFEYFSETQRNKGNFPGRFSGRQFSNSRSEMNVSTLELGDSALYLCASRRGPSAGELFFGEGSRLTVL.

The chain is built from TRBV29-1 and TRBJ2-6; a weak D match, TRBD1 (6 bases). Germline CDR1 SQVTM, CDR2 ANQGSEA. There are 14 residues in the CDR3. With 6 bases removed from V and 1 base from J, the gap between germline ends came to 10 bases. DNA for the CDR3: TGCAGCGTACACACAGGGTCTGGGGCCAACGTCCTGACTTTC. Translating gives CSVHTGSGANVLTF.

The genes are TRBV6-5 and TRBJ2-5, with D unclear. Germline V lookup: CDR1 MNHEY, CDR2 SVGAGI. The CDR3 consists of 14 residues. V lost 6 bases to trimming and J lost 2 bases, with 13 bases between them. The CDR3 sequence is CASSSHTIQETQYF. DNA for the CDR3: TGTGCCAGCAGCTCCCACACCATTCAAGAGACCCAGTACTTC.

This clone was seen at least ten times. The chain recombines TRBV27 with TRBJ1-1; no definite D call. Germline V lookup: CDR1 MNHEY, CDR2 SMNVEV (reference sequence). This CDR3 has 12 residues. Trimming pared 4 bases from V and 5 bases from J, leaving 8 bases between. CDR3 amino acids: CASSWPGTEAFF. In nucleotides, the CDR3 is TGTGCCAGCAGTTGGCCGGGAACTGAAGCTTTCTTT.

This clone was seen once. The chain is built from TRBV7-9 and TRBJ2-1; 11 bases map to TRBD2. Germline values: CDR1 SEHNR, CDR2 FQNEAQ (reference sequence). The CDR3 runs 15 residues. With V trimmed by 1 base and J by 4 bases, 0 bases remained unmatched. CDR3 residues: CASSLGLAGYNEQFF. The CDR3 DNA reads as TGTGCCAGCAGCTTAGGACTAGCGGGATACAATGAGCAGTTCTTC.

The genes are TRBV2 and TRBJ2-2; D not resolved. This CDR3 has 11 amino acids. Germline CDR1 and CDR2: SNHLY and FYNNEI. V lost 6 bases and J lost 6, with 5 bases in between. The DNA for the CDR3 is TGTGCCAGCAGCCTCTCCGGGGAGCTGTTTTTT. Its protein product is CASSLSGELFF.

The CDR3 spells CSVEGGVNYGYTF. The DNA of the CDR3 is TGCAGCGTTGAAGGGGGAGTGAACTATGGCTACACCTTC. This chain links TRBV29-1 with TRBJ1-2; D remains unclear. The CDR3 totals 13 residues. V was clipped by 1 base and J by 2 bases, with 8 bases between them. Germline CDR1 and CDR2: SQVTM and ANQGSEA.

V and J are TRBV7-9 and TRBJ1-5; 7 bases are shared with TRBD1. CDR1 and CDR2 from the germline V gene are SEHNR and FQNEAQ (reference sequence). CDR3 size: 17 residues. The trim removed 5 bases at V and 2 bases at J, leaving 12 bases unmatched. The CDR3 DNA is TGTGCCAGCAGCCGAACGACGACAGGGCTGGGCAATCAGCCCCAGCATTTT. This codes for CASSRTTTGLGNQPQHF.

V gene TRBV5-4 combines with J gene TRBJ2-5, with 11 bases matching TRBD2. After removal of 3 bases from V and 5 bases from J, the junction contained 9 bases not matched to a gene. Germline V gene lookup returns CDR1 SGHNT and CDR2 YYREEE (reference sequence). There are 16 residues in the CDR3. In DNA, the CDR3 is TGTGCCAGCAGCTCGGGAGGGACTAGCGGCATGGAGACCCAGTACTTC. It encodes CASSSGGTSGMETQYF.

As to this clone: Additional DNA sequences in this sample encode the identical CDR3. CDR3 sequence reads: CASSRDRGMNTEAFF. The CDR3 DNA reads TGCGCCAGCAGCCGGGACAGGGGAATGAACACTGAAGCTTTCTTT. The chain uses TRBV5-1 and TRBJ1-1; 10 bases are shared with TRBD1. V shed 4 bases and J 0 bases; nucleotides not matched to a gene: 3. Germline V gives CDR1 SGHRS, CDR2 YFSETQ. The CDR3 covers 15 residues.

The chain carries TRBV11-2 and TRBJ2-7; D might be TRBD2 (5 bases). This CDR3 spans 12 amino acids. The germline V and J ends were trimmed by 5 bases and 4 bases, with 9 bases remaining between them. Germline V gives CDR1 SGHAT, CDR2 FQNNGV. The CDR3 DNA reads TGTGCCAGCAGCCCCGGGATATACGAGCAGTACTTC. This sequence encodes CASSPGIYEQYF.

The chain is built from TRBV7-2 and TRBJ2-7; D unresolved. This CDR3 contains 13 residues. Germline lookup yields CDR1 SGHTA and CDR2 FQGNSA. Deletions cut 2 bases from V and 9 bases from J, with 14 bases between. The CDR3 loop reads CASSLPSSVTQYF. The DNA for the CDR3 is TGTGCCAGCAGCTTACCCTCGTCGGTTACGCAGTACTTC.

The chain employs TRBV9 and TRBJ1-1, with 7 bases lining up with TRBD1. The germline CDR1 and CDR2 sequences are SGDLS and YYNGEE. This CDR3 has 15 residues. J was trimmed by 7 bases and V by 4 bases; bases with no gene match: 13. The CDR3 DNA reads TGTGCCAGCAGCCCCTGGACAGGAGCTACTCGTGAAGCTTTCTTT. It translates to CASSPWTGATREAFF.

The chain joins TRBV6-1 to TRBJ2-5, with 10 bases that match TRBD2. The end of the DNA is better explained by TRBJ2-7, so the J call may be wrong. CDR3 length equals 13 residues. Germline CDR1 MNHNS, CDR2 SASEGT. CDR3 amino acids: CASSRTSGYEQYF. The CDR3 DNA is TGTGCCAGCAGTAGGACTAGCGGATACGAGCAGTACTTC.

The chain joins TRBV19 to TRBJ2-1; maybe TRBD2 (5 bases). CDR1 is LNHDA, CDR2 SQIVND, per germline (reference sequence). With 1 base removed from V and 0 bases from J, the gap between germline ends came to 10 bases. CDR3 size: 16 residues. CDR3 loop: CASSIGGLRSYNEQFF. Here the CDR3 DNA reads TGTGCCAGTAGTATAGGAGGACTCCGCTCCTACAATGAGCAGTTCTTC.